This T cell receptor (beta chain) was sequenced during a study of T-cell memory formation after mild COVID-19. Study information: In these data, TCR clusters were largely donor specific.

Study-wide results and limits: Detection of some responders pre-infection suggested pre-existing cross-reactive memory T cells participated.

A 5'RACE reaction primed in the constant segment made cDNA libraries of TCR alpha and TCR beta, and these carried sample barcodes and UMIs. Each CDR3 protein is one row after TCRdb ran MiXCR on the 5' RACE reads. Altogether 350,000 to 500,000 distinct CDR3 sequences are present, under 20% being singletons, with the ten largest covering around a fifth. Worth noting for this clonotype: Its specificity is unknown.

The germline CDR1 and CDR2 sequences are DFQATT and SNEGSKA (reference sequence). V dropped 6 bases and J dropped 3; count of bases not matched to a gene: 7. This CDR3 has 14 amino acids. The sample comprised PBMCs or a T cell subset sorted from them (not recorded which). The V gene is TRBV20-1, the J gene TRBJ1-3; TRBD1 matches at 8 bases. The sequence derives from a young man who had mild COVID-19 (a few samples of this study predate the infection). Cell type and time point are not known. The CDR3 spells CSAPTGDGGNTIYF. Written as DNA, the CDR3 is TGCAGTGCCCCGACAGGGGATGGTGGAAACACCATATATTTT.